This T cell receptor (beta chain) is drawn from a study of CD8+ T cells in alopecia areata. Findings and caveats of the study: Tissue-resident alphabeta T cells belonging to normal skin likewise get sequenced within scalp specimens. Possibly as an HLA-related effect, TCR sharing across patients appeared less clear than in mice.

CDR3 length: 14 residues. V gave up 6 bases and J gave up 4 bases; unmatched junction bases: 4. The germline V gene encodes CDR1 NNHDY and CDR2 SYVADS. In this sample, this clone is medium-sized. As yet, its antigen is unknown. The gene names given are mouse names. The read comes to an end 4 residues before the CDR3 does, leaving the germline J gene to fill in the end. RNA, once extracted, was reverse transcribed into cDNA for use as the sequencing template. Some clones are missing from TCRdb's copy, which holds only in-frame ones; the method was immunoSEQ multiplex PCR. The sample presents about 1,100 clones, none singletons. Time point in this sample: mouse skin at time of skin grafting. At the time of grafting and 3 and 6 weeks later, recipient mouse skin was biopsied.

The sequence was obtained from a C3H/HeJ mouse with alopecia areata. Strain haplotype (MHC): H2-k. The starting material was skin, obtained at week 0. The chain recombines TRBV13-3 with TRBJ2-1; 10 bases match TRBD1. The CDR3 is CASTRDRGYAEQFF. CDR3 DNA (partial): TGTGCCAGCACCCGGGACAGGGGATATGCT.